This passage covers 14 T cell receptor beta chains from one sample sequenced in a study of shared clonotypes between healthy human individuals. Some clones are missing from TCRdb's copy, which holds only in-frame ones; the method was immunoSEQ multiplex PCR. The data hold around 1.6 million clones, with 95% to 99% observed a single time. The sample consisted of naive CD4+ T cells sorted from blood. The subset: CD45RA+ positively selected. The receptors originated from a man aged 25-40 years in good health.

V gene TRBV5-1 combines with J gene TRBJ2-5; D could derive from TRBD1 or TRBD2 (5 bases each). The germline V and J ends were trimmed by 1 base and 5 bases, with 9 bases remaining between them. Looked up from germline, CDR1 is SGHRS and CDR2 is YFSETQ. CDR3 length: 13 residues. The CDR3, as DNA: TGCGCCAGCAGCTTGACGGGGACGGAGACCCAGTACTTC. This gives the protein CASSLTGTETQYF. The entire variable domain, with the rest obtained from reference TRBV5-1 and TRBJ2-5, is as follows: KAGVTQTPRYLIKTRGQQVTLSCSPISGHRSVSWYQQTPGQGLQFLFEYFSETQRNKGNFPGRFSGRQFSNSRSEMNVSTLELGDSALYLCASSLTGTETQYFGPGTRLLVL.

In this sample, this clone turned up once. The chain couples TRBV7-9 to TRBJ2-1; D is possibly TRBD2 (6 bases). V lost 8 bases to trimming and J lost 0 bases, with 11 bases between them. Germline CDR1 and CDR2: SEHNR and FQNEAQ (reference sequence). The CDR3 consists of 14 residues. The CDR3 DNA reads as TGTGCCAGCCACGGGGAGGTCTCCTACAATGAGCAGTTCTTC. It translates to CASHGEVSYNEQFF.

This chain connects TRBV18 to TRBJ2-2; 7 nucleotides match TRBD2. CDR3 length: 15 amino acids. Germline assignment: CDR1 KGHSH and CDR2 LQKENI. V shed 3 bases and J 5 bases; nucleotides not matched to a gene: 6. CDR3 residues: CASSPPAGETGELFF. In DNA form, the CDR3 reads TGTGCCAGCTCACCCCCGGCGGGGGAGACCGGGGAGCTGTTTTTT.

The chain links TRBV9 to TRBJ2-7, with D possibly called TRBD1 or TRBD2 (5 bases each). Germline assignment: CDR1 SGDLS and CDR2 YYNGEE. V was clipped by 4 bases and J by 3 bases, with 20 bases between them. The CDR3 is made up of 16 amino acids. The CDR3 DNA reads TGTGCCAGCAGCCCCCACAAAGGGACGGTTCTCTACGAGCAGTACTTC. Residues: CASSPHKGTVLYEQYF.

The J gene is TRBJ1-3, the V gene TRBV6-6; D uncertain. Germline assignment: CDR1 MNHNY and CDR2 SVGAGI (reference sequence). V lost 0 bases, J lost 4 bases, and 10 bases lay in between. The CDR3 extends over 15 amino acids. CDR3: CASSYSGSAGNTIYF. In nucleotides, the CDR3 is TGTGCCAGCAGTTACTCTGGGTCCGCAGGAAACACCATATATTTT.

CDR3 bases: TGCGCCAGCAGCTTGGGGCTAGCGGGACTATCCGGGGAGCTGTTTTTT. It yields the protein CASSLGLAGLSGELFF. This rearrangement joins TRBV5-1 to TRBJ2-2, with TRBD2 matching over 9 bases. Germline lookup yields CDR1 SGHRS and CDR2 YFSETQ. CDR3 size: 16 residues. The V segment lost 0 bases and the J segment 6 bases; nucleotides outside the gene matches: 6.

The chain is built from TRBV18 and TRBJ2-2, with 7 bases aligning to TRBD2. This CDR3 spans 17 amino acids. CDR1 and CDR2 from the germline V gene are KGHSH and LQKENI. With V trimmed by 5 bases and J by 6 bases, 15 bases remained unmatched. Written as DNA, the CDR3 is TGTGCCAGCTCAACCTGGGGCGGCGGGAGAAGGTCCGGGGAGCTGTTTTTT. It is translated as CASSTWGGGRRSGELFF.

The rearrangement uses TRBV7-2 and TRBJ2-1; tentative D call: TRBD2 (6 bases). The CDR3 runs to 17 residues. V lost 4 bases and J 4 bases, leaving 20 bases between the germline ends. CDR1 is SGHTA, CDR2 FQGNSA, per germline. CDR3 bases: TGTGCCAGCAGCTCACGAACCGGGACTCCCTCTTACAATGAGCAGTTCTTC. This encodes CASSSRTGTPSYNEQFF. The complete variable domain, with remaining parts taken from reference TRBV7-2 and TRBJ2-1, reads GAGVSQSPSNKVTEKGKDVELRCDPISGHTALYWYRQSLGQGLEFLIYFQGNSAPDKSGLPSDRFSAERTGGSVSTLTIQRTQQEDSAVYLCASSSRTGTPSYNEQFFGPGTRLTVL.

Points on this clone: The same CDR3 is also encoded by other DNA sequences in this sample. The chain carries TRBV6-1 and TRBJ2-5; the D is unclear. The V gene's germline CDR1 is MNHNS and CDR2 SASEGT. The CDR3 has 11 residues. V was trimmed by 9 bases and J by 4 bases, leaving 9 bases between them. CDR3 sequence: CASRLGETQYF. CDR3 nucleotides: TGTGCCAGTCGGTTGGGAGAGACCCAGTACTTC.

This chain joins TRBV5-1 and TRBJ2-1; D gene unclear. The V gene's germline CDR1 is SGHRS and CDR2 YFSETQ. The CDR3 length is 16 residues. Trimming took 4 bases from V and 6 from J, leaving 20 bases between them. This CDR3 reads CASSQVSGLRGNEQFF. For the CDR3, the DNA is TGCGCCAGCAGCCAGGTTAGTGGCTTGCGAGGCAATGAGCAGTTCTTC.

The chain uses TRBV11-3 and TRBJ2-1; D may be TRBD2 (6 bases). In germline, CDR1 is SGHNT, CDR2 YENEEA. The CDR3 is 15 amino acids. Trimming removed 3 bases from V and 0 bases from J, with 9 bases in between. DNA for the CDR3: TGTGCCAGCAGCTTTAGGGGAGGCTCCTACAATGAGCAGTTCTTC. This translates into CASSFRGGSYNEQFF.

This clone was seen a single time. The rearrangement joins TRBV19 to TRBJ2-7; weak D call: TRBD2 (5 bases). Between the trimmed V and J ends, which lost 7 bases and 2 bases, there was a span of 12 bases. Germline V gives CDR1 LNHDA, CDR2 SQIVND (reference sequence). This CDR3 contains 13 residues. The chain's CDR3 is CASMNFGAYEQYF. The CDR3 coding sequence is TGTGCCAGTATGAATTTCGGGGCCTACGAGCAGTACTTC.

The CDR3 sequence is CASSLGAGRGPYGYTF. In DNA form, the CDR3 reads TGCGCCAGCAGCTTGGGGGCAGGGAGGGGACCATATGGCTACACCTTC. The chain has TRBV5-1 and TRBJ1-2; a possible D gene is TRBD1 (5 bases). Trimming took 0 bases from V and 5 from J, leaving 17 bases between them. CDR3 length equals 16 residues. CDR1 is SGHRS and CDR2 is YFSETQ in the germline V gene.

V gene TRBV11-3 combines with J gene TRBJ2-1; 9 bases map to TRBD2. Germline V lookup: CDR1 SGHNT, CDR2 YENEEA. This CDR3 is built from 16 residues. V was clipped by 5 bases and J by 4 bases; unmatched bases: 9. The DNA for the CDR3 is TGTGCCAGCAGCCTCCCAGGCGGGAGGGATTACAATGAGCAGTTCTTC. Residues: CASSLPGGRDYNEQFF.